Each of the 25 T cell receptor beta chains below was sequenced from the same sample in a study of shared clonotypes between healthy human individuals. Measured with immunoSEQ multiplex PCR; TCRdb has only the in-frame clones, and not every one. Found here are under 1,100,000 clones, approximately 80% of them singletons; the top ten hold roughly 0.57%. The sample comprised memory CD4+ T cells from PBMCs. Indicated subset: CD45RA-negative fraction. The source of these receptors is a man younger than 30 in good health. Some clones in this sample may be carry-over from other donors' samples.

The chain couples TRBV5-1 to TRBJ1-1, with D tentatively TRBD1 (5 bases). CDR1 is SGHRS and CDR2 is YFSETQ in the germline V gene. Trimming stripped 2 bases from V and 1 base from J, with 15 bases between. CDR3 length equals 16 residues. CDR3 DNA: TGCGCCAGCAGCTTAGTCCAGGGTAAAGGGAACACTGAAGCTTTCTTT. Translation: CASSLVQGKGNTEAFF.

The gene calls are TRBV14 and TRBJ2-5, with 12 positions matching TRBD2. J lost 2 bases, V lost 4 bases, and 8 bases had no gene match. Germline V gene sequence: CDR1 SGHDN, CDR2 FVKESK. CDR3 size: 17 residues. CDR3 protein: CASSPQPGLAGQETQYF. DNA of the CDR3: TGTGCCAGCAGCCCTCAACCGGGACTAGCGGGTCAAGAGACCCAGTACTTC.

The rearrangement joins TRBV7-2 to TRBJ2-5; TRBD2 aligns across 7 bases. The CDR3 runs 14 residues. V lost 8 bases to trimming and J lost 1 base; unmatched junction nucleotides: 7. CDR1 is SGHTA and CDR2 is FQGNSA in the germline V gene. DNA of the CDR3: TGTGCCAGCGACCTCTGGGAGGGCCAAGAGACCCAGTACTTC. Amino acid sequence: CASDLWEGQETQYF.

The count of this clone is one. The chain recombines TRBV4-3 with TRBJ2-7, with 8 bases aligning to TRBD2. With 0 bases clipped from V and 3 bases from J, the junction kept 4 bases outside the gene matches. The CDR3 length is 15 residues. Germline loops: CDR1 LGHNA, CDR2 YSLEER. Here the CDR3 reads CASSQDTGGSYEQYF. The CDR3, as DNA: TGCGCCAGCAGCCAAGACACGGGAGGGAGCTACGAGCAGTACTTC.

DNA of the CDR3: TGCGCCAGCAGCCAGGATCGGGGATCGAGGCAGTACTTC. This gives the protein CASSQDRGSRQYF. The genes are TRBV4-3 and TRBJ2-7; TRBD2 is a possible D gene (5 bases). Germline V lookup: CDR1 LGHNA, CDR2 YSLEER. V lost 3 bases and J 9 bases, leaving 15 bases between the germline ends. This CDR3 contains 13 residues.

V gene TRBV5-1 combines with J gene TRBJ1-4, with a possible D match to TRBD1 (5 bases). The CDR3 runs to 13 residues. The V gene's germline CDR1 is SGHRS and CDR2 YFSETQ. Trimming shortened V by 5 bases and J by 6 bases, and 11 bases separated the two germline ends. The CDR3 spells CASRQGEDEKLFF. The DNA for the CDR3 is TGCGCCAGCAGGCAGGGTGAGGATGAAAAACTGTTTTTT.

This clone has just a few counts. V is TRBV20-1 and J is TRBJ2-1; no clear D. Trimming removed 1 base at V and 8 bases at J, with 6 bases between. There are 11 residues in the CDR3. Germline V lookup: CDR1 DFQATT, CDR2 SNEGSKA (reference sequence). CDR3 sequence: CSARVPDEQFF. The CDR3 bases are TGCAGTGCTAGAGTTCCTGATGAGCAGTTCTTC.

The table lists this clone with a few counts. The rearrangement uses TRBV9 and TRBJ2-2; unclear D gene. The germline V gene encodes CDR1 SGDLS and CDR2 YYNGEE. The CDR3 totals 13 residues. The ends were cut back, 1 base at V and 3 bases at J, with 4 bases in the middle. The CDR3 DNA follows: TGTGCCAGCAGCGTAACCTACACCGGGGAGCTGTTTTTT. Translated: CASSVTYTGELFF.

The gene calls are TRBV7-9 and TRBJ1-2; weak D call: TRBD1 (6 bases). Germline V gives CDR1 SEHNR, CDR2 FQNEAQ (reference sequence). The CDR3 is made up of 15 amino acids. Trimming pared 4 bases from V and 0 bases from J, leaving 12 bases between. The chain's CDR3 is CASSSYEGANYGYTF. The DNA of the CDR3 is TGTGCCAGCAGCTCCTACGAGGGGGCTAACTATGGCTACACCTTC.

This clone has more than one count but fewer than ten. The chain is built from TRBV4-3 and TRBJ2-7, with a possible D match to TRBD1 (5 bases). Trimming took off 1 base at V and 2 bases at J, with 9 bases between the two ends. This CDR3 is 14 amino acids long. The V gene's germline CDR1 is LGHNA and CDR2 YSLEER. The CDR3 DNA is TGCGCCAGCAGCCAAGGGGGCAGGACCTACGAGCAGTACTTC. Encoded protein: CASSQGGRTYEQYF.

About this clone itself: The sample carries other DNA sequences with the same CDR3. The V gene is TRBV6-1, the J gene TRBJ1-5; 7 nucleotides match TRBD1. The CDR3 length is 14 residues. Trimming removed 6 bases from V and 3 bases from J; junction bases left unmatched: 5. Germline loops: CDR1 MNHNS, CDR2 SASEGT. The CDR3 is CASSPTGYNQPQHF. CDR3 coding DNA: TGTGCCAGCAGCCCGACAGGGTACAATCAGCCCCAGCATTTT.

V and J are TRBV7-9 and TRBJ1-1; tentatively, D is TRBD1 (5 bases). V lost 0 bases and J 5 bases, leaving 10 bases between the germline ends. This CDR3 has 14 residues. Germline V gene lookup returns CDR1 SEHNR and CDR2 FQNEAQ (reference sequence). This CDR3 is CASSLAGDGTEAFF. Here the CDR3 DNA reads TGTGCCAGCAGCTTAGCGGGGGATGGGACTGAAGCTTTCTTT.

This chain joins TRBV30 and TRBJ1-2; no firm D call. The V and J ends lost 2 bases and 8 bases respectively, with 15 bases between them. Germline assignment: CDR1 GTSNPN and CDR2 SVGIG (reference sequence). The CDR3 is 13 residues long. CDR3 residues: CAWSLDDRSGYTF. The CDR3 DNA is TGTGCCTGGAGTTTGGACGACCGGAGCGGCTACACCTTC.

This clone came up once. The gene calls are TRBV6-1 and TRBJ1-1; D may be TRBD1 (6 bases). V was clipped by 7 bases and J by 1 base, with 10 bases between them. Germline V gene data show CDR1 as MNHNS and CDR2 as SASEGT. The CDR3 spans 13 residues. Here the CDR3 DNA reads TGTGCCAGCACATTACAGGGGAACACTGAAGCTTTCTTT. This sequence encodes CASTLQGNTEAFF.

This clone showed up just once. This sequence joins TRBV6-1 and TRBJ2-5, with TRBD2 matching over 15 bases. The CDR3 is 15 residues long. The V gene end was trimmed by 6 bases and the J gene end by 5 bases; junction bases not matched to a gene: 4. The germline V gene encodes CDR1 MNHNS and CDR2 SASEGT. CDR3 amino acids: CASSGLAGGVETQYF. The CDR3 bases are TGTGCCAGCAGCGGACTAGCGGGAGGGGTTGAGACCCAGTACTTC.

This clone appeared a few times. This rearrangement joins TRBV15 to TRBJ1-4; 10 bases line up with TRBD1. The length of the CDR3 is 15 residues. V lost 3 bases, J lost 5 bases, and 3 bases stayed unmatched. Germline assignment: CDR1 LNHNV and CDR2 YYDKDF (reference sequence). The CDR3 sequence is CATSSRQGANEKLFF. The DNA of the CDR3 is TGTGCCACCAGCAGTAGACAGGGGGCCAATGAAAAACTGTTTTTT.

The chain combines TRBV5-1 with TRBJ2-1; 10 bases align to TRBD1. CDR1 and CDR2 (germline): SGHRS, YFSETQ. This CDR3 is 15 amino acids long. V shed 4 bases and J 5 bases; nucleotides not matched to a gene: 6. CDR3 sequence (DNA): TGCGCCAGCAGCCCGACAGGGGGCAGCGACAATGAGCAGTTCTTC. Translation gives CASSPTGGSDNEQFF.

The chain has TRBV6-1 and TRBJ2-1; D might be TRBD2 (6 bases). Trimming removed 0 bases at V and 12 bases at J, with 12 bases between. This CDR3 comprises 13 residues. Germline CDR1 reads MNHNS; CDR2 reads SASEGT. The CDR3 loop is CASSEARLGWQFF. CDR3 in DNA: TGTGCCAGCAGTGAAGCCAGACTAGGTTGGCAGTTCTTC.

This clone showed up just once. CDR3 protein: CASNLDQETQYF. The CDR3 region has the DNA TGTGCCAGCAACCTAGATCAAGAGACCCAGTACTTC. This chain connects TRBV28 to TRBJ2-5, with D uncertain. Between the trimmed V and J ends, which lost 7 bases and 2 bases, there was a span of 8 bases. Germline V gives CDR1 MDHEN, CDR2 SYDVKM. The length of the CDR3 is 12 residues.

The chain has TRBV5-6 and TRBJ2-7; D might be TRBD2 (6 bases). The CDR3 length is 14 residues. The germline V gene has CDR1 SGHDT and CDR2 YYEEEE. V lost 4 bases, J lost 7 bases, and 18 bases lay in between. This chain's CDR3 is CASSPGRGFGEQYF. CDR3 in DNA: TGTGCCAGCAGCCCCGGTCGGGGGTTTGGAGAGCAGTACTTC.

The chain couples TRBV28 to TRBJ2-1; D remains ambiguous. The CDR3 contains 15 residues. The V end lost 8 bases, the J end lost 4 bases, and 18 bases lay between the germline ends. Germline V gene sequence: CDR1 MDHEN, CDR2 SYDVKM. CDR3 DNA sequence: TGTGCCAGCTATTCGAGGAACCAACGATACAATGAGCAGTTCTTC. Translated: CASYSRNQRYNEQFF.

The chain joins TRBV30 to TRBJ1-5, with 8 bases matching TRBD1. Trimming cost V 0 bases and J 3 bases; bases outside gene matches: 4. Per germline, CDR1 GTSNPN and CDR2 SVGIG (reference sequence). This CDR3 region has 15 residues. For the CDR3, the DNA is TGTGCCTGGAGTGTGGGGACAGGTTCCAATCAGCCCCAGCATTTT. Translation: CAWSVGTGSNQPQHF.

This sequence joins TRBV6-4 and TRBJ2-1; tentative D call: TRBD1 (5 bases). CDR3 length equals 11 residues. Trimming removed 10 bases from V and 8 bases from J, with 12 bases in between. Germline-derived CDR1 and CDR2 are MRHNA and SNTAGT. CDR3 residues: CAKGYVHEQFF. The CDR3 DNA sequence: TGTGCCAAGGGGTACGTGCATGAGCAGTTCTTC.

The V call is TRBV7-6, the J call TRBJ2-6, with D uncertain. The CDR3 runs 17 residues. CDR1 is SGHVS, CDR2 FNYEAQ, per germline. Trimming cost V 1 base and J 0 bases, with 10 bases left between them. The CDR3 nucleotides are TGTGCCAGCAGCTTAGAGGCAACCCACTCTGGGGCCAACGTCCTGACTTTC. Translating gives CASSLEATHSGANVLTF.

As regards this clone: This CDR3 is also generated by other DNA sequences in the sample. Here the CDR3 reads CASSLRGSGNQPQHF. The CDR3 coding sequence is TGTGCCAGCAGTTTACGAGGGAGTGGCAATCAGCCCCAGCATTTT. This chain uses TRBV27 with TRBJ1-5; D is unclear. Germline V gives CDR1 MNHEY, CDR2 SMNVEV (reference sequence). The CDR3 spans 15 residues. Trimming pared 2 bases from V and 2 bases from J, leaving 10 bases between.